This is a list of T cell receptor beta chains from one sample in a study of PD-1 blockade in classical Hodgkin lymphoma. This table comes from immunoSEQ multiplex PCR, and its TCRdb copy is limited to in-frame clones, with some not included. Of about 2,000 clones in the sample, 85% were seen once. The source material was CD4+ T cells from blood, sampled before the fourth cycle of nivolumab. The receptor set was obtained from a human donor with classical Hodgkin lymphoma. The CDR3 runs from the conserved cysteine through the conserved F or W. The order of the fields is V gene, D gene, J gene, CDR3 protein. D genes are given only for firm matches.

v_gene: TRBV9
d_gene: -
j_gene: TRBJ2-1
CDR3aa: CASSVTPGTYNEQFF

v_gene: TRBV7-9
d_gene: TRBD1
j_gene: TRBJ2-3
CDR3aa: CASSTPRQGAPWDTQYF

v_gene: TRBV6-6
d_gene: -
j_gene: TRBJ1-2
CDR3aa: CASRNRDNYGYTF

v_gene: TRBV5-4
d_gene: -
j_gene: TRBJ2-6
CDR3aa: CASSHPGLIVQSGANVLTF

v_gene: TRBV2
d_gene: -
j_gene: TRBJ2-5
CDR3aa: CASSELEGIQETQYF

v_gene: TRBV10-1
d_gene: -
j_gene: TRBJ2-1
CDR3aa: CASSERFNEQFF

v_gene: TRBV21-1
d_gene: -
j_gene: TRBJ2-7
CDR3aa: CASSPPGLAGFRPSYEQYF

v_gene: TRBV6-1
d_gene: -
j_gene: TRBJ2-3
CDR3aa: CASSEVPSTDTQYF

v_gene: TRBV21-1
d_gene: -
j_gene: TRBJ1-1
CDR3aa: CANSKSWAANTEAFF

v_gene: TRBV12-5
d_gene: -
j_gene: TRBJ1-1
CDR3aa: CASGLALATEAFF

v_gene: TRBV30
d_gene: -
j_gene: TRBJ2-3
CDR3aa: CAWSPTSLKGSVPDTQYF

v_gene: TRBV28
d_gene: TRBD1
j_gene: TRBJ2-7
CDR3aa: CASMDRAYEQYF

v_gene: TRBV18
d_gene: -
j_gene: TRBJ1-1
CDR3aa: CASSPRDTVSPNTEAFF

v_gene: TRBV18
d_gene: -
j_gene: TRBJ1-2
CDR3aa: CASSPGRENYGYTF

v_gene: TRBV6-4
d_gene: TRBD1
j_gene: TRBJ1-1
CDR3aa: CASRLGQENTEAFF

v_gene: TRBV19
d_gene: TRBD1
j_gene: TRBJ2-5
CDR3aa: CATISTGEGETQYF